This T cell receptor beta chain was profiled in a study of OX40 agonist ivuxolimab in advanced cancers. V lost 9 bases to trimming and J lost 4 bases, with 12 bases between them. The germline V gene encodes CDR1 MRHNA and CDR2 SNTAGT. This CDR3 region has 13 residues. Sequenced by immunoSEQ multiplex PCR; TCRdb stores in-frame clones only, minus some. The data contain tens of thousands of clones, roughly nine tenths of them singletons. This chain uses TRBV6-4 with TRBJ1-4; D ambiguous. The starting material was CD4+ or CD8+ T cells sorted from blood, obtained in a trial of the OX40 agonist ivuxolimab. This sequence was found in an adult with an advanced solid tumor such as melanoma, head and neck, liver or kidney cancer. Here the CDR3 DNA reads TGTGCCAGGAAGCGGAAGAATAATGAAAAACTGTTTTTT. Its protein is CARKRKNNEKLFF.